This T cell receptor beta chain was documented in a study of sequential checkpoint blockade in melanoma. Per germline, CDR1 SGHTA and CDR2 FQGNSA. This CDR3 comprises 13 residues. Sequencing was performed with immunoSEQ multiplex PCR; in TCRdb, only in-frame clones are kept and a portion is missing. The sample has 8,500 to 10,000 clones, approximately 59% seen once; the top ten hold around two fifths. Treatment given: randomized to nivolumab then ipilimumab (arm A) or the reverse (arm B). Sorted cells were live CD3+CD8+, lacking CD19 and CD56, from PBMCs. The TCR comes from a human donor with melanoma. The material sequenced was CD8+ T cells sorted from blood (inferred from file names), taken from a patient given nivolumab and ipilimumab in sequence. The chain couples TRBV7-2 to TRBJ2-5; D unclear. The DNA matches TRBJ2-7 better at its end, which makes the J call doubtful. CDR3 region: CASSLAPLYEQYF. CDR3 in DNA: TGTGCCAGCAGCTTAGCGCCTCTCTACGAGCAGTACTTC.